This is a list of T cell receptor beta chains from one sample in a study of Graves' ophthalmopathy and Graves' hyperthyroidism. TCRdb redid the calling of the multiplex PCR reads with MiXCR, one entry per CDR3 protein. The sample contains over a million distinct CDR3 sequences, 35% to 45% of which appear only once. The specimen was peripheral blood or thyroid tissue (not recorded which). The receptors here all came from an adult man with Graves' hyperthyroidism. The CDR3 runs from the conserved cysteine through the conserved F or W. The order of the fields is V gene, J gene, clone size, D gene, CDR3 DNA, CDR3 protein. A D gene is named only where the DNA matches it firmly. Part of the rows lack a size; the others show once, few, many or a class for expanded clones.

TRBV10-3	TRBJ1-2	many	TRBD1	TGTGCCATTGCCAACAGGGGAGTGGAAGATGGCTACACCTTC	CAIANRGVEDGYTF
TRBV11-2	TRBJ2-2	many	NA	TGTGCCAGCAGTAGGACACCTAACACCGGGGAGCTGTTTTTT	CASSRTPNTGELFF
TRBV20-1	TRBJ2-7	many	TRBD1	TGCAGTGCTCATCCCCAGGACAGGGTCTACGAGCAGTACTTC	CSAHPQDRVYEQYF
TRBV4-3	TRBJ1-6	many	NA	TGCGCCAGCAGCCAAGATCGGCATTCACCCCTCCACTTT	CASSQDRHSPLHF
TRBV12-3/TRBV12-4	TRBJ2-5	few	NA	TGTGCCAGCACCCAACTGACCCGCGGGACTCTGGGCGAAGAGACCCAGTACTTC	CASTQLTRGTLGEETQYF
TRBV10-3	TRBJ2-2	many	NA	TGTGCCATCAGTGAGTCCCGGAGGGGGAACACCGGGGAGCTGTTTTTT	CAISESRRGNTGELFF
TRBV7-8	TRBJ2-7	many	TRBD2	TGTGCCAGCAGCTTAGCGGCGGGGGGTATGTACGAGCAGTACTTC	CASSLAAGGMYEQYF
TRBV12-3/TRBV12-4	TRBJ2-2	NA	NA	TGTGCCAGCAGTTTGCCCGGGGTCTCGAACACCGGGGAGCTGTTTTTT	CASSLPGVSNTGELFF
TRBV7-2	TRBJ1-3	NA	TRBD1	TGTGCCAGCAGCCAAGAGGACAGGGGAGCTGGAAACACCATATATTTT	CASSQEDRGAGNTIYF
TRBV10-3	TRBJ1-1	many	NA	TGTGCCCTGACGACCGAAAGACCCGGGAGGTCTGAAGCTTTCTTT	CALTTERPGRSEAFF
TRBV2	TRBJ2-7	NA	TRBD2	TGTGCCAGCAGTGAAGTGGGGGGGAGTTTTTCCTACGAGCAGTACTTC	CASSEVGGSFSYEQYF
TRBV12-3/TRBV12-4	TRBJ1-1	NA	TRBD1	TGTGCCAGCACCGCGCAGGGGGGAACTGAAGCTTTCTTT	CASTAQGGTEAFF
TRBV6-2/TRBV6-3	TRBJ1-1	few	NA	TGTGCCAGCAGTTACTGGAGATGGGACACTGAAGCTTTCTTT	CASSYWRWDTEAFF
TRBV15	TRBJ2-7	NA	TRBD2	TGTGCCACCAGGGCGACTAGCGGGAGTGATCATACGCAGTATTTC	CATRATSGSDHTQYF
TRBV7-6	TRBJ1-2	many	TRBD1	TGTGCCAGCAGTCCTAACGACAGGGAATATGGCTACACCTTC	CASSPNDREYGYTF
TRBV10-3	TRBJ2-5	many	NA	TGTGCCATCGGAGGTTCGGGGTTTCAAGAGACCCAGTACTTC	CAIGGSGFQETQYF
TRBV12-3/TRBV12-4	TRBJ2-5	NA	NA	TGTGCCAGCAGTTTTGAGTTCGGCCCTGGTGAGACCCAGTACTTC	CASSFEFGPGETQYF
TRBV19	TRBJ2-7	few	TRBD2	TGTGCCAGTAGTATACGGGGGAGGGCTGGCGAGCAGTACTTC	CASSIRGRAGEQYF
TRBV30	TRBJ1-5	few	NA	TGTGCCTGGAGTGGGGAGGGACTGAGCAATCAGCCCCAGCATTTT	CAWSGEGLSNQPQHF
TRBV10-1	TRBJ1-3	NA	NA	TGTGCCAGCAGCTTAACGGCAGGGACTGGAAACACCATATATTTT	CASSLTAGTGNTIYF
TRBV7-8	TRBJ1-1	many	NA	TGTGCCAGCAGCCCGAAGGGGTCACTGAACACTGAAGCTTTCTTT	CASSPKGSLNTEAFF
TRBV12-3/TRBV12-4	TRBJ1-2	many	NA	TGTGCCAGCAGGTACAGGGAGAACTATGGCTACACCTTC	CASRYRENYGYTF
TRBV12-3/TRBV12-4	TRBJ2-7	NA	NA	TGTGCCAGCAGTACAGGGGGGGGCTCCTACGAGCAGTACTTC	CASSTGGGSYEQYF
TRBV25-1	TRBJ1-1	NA	TRBD1	TGTGCCAGCAGCCGTACAGGACAGGGGCGCACTGAAGCTTTCTTT	CASSRTGQGRTEAFF
TRBV5-1	TRBJ1-5	many	TRBD1	TGCGCCAGCAGCCCCGGGACAGGGATGAGGCAGCCCCAGCATTTT	CASSPGTGMRQPQHF
TRBV29-1	TRBJ1-2	NA	NA	TGCAGCGTTGAAGTTAGCGGCTACACCTTC	CSVEVSGYTF
TRBV12-3/TRBV12-4	TRBJ2-5	few	TRBD1	TGTGCCAGCAGTTTATCCCCCGCGACAGGGATGGAGACCCAGTACTTC	CASSLSPATGMETQYF
TRBV6-5	TRBJ2-5	many	NA	TGTGCCAGCAGTTACTCCGGACTGGGAGAGACCCAGTACTTC	CASSYSGLGETQYF
TRBV20-1	TRBJ2-7	many	NA	TGCAGTGCCATGGGACATCCGAGCGCCTACGAGCAGTACTTC	CSAMGHPSAYEQYF
TRBV30	TRBJ1-2	NA	NA	TGTGCCTGGAGTGTAGCTGGTCTCTCTAAGTCTGGCTACACCTTC	CAWSVAGLSKSGYTF
TRBV7-8	TRBJ1-1	NA	TRBD1	TGTGCCAGCAGTTTGCTACAGGGGCCGAAAACTGAAGCTTTCTTT	CASSLLQGPKTEAFF
TRBV29-1	TRBJ2-7	many	NA	TGCAGTCCCGGGGCGTACAACTACGAGCAGTACTTC	CSPGAYNYEQYF
TRBV11-1	TRBJ1-2	NA	NA	TGCGCCAGCAGCCAAGAACCCCGGGGAAGGGACTATGGCTACACCTTC	CASSQEPRGRDYGYTF
TRBV7-2	TRBJ2-7	many	TRBD1	TGTGCCAGCAGCTTTACAGGGGATATCCACGAGCAGTACTTC	CASSFTGDIHEQYF
TRBV12-3/TRBV12-4	TRBJ1-4	many	NA	TGTGCCAGCAGCCCCAGCGCAACTAATGAAAAACTGTTTTTT	CASSPSATNEKLFF
TRBV6-5	TRBJ1-6	many	NA	TGTGCCTTAGCCCCTAGACAGGATTCACCCCTCCACTTT	CALAPRQDSPLHF
TRBV4-3	TRBJ1-6	NA	NA	TGCGCCAGCAGCCAAGATCCTGGCAGGGATAATTCACCCCTCCACTTT	CASSQDPGRDNSPLHF